Listed below are T cell receptor beta chains from one sample, sequenced in a study of human T cells and chemical hapten exposure. MiXCR was run by TCRdb on the RACE reads, yielding one entry per CDR3 protein. The sample includes 80,000 to 95,000 distinct CDR3 sequences, around a tenth of them seen just once. Material: whole blood, obtained in connection with sensitization to the hapten diphenylcyclopropenone (DPC). All receptors derive from a man younger than 35 with alopecia areata. Some clones in this sample may be carry-over from other donors' samples. Each CDR3 is given with its conserved first and last residue. The order of the fields is clone size, D gene, V gene, J gene, CDR3 DNA, CDR3 protein. A D gene is named only where the DNA matches it firmly. Clone size is shown for a subset of rows, as once, few, many or a class of expanded clone.

clone_size: NA
d_call: NA
v_call: TRBV28
j_call: TRBJ1-5
cdr3_nt: TGTGCCAGCAGCCGGGGGGCCAACAAGCCCCAGCATTTT
cdr3_aa: CASSRGANKPQHF

clone_size: many
d_call: NA
v_call: TRBV7-8
j_call: TRBJ1-5
cdr3_nt: TGTGCCAGCAGCTCCGTGGGTGGTCAGCCCCAGCATTTT
cdr3_aa: CASSSVGGQPQHF

clone_size: few
d_call: NA
v_call: TRBV20-1
j_call: TRBJ1-4
cdr3_nt: TGCAGTGCTAGACCCGGAACTAATGAAAAACTGTTTTTT
cdr3_aa: CSARPGTNEKLFF

clone_size: many
d_call: NA
v_call: TRBV7-9
j_call: TRBJ2-5
cdr3_nt: TGTGCCAGCAGCTTAGCGCTACCCGGAGGGGCAGAGACCCAGTACTTC
cdr3_aa: CASSLALPGGAETQYF

clone_size: many
d_call: NA
v_call: TRBV7-9
j_call: TRBJ2-3
cdr3_nt: TGTGCCAGCAGCCTACTGGACAGCACAGATACGCAGTATTTT
cdr3_aa: CASSLLDSTDTQYF

clone_size: many
d_call: NA
v_call: TRBV20-1
j_call: TRBJ2-6
cdr3_nt: TGCAGTGCTAGAGCCGGATCTGGGGCCAACGTCCTGACTTTC
cdr3_aa: CSARAGSGANVLTF

clone_size: many
d_call: TRBD2
v_call: TRBV4-1
j_call: TRBJ2-1
cdr3_nt: TGCGCCAGCAGCCAAGGGACTAGCGGGGTCCGTGAGCAGTTCTTC
cdr3_aa: CASSQGTSGVREQFF

clone_size: few
d_call: NA
v_call: TRBV2
j_call: TRBJ2-1
cdr3_nt: TGTGCCAGCAGGTTCTACAATGAGCAGTTCTTC
cdr3_aa: CASRFYNEQFF

clone_size: few
d_call: TRBD1
v_call: TRBV19
j_call: TRBJ2-3
cdr3_nt: TGTGCCAGCGGGACAGTGGGATCGGATACGCAGTATTTT
cdr3_aa: CASGTVGSDTQYF

clone_size: once
d_call: TRBD1
v_call: TRBV11-2
j_call: TRBJ2-1
cdr3_nt: TGTGCCAGCAGCTTAGATCTGGTGACAGGGAGATACAATGAGCAGTTCTTC
cdr3_aa: CASSLDLVTGRYNEQFF